Shown below are 5 T cell receptor beta chains from a single sample sequenced in a study of T cells in Graves' hyperthyroidism and ophthalmopathy. Amplification of TCR beta CDR3 regions used RNA as the template. The HTBI primer set drove a first-round RT-PCR of the TCR CDR3. TCRdb used MiXCR to reprocess the multiplex PCR reads, holding one entry per CDR3 protein. Among roughly 380,000 distinct CDR3 sequences listed, approximately 15% were seen once. The sample was blood. The receptors here all came from a woman under 30 with Graves' hyperthyroidism.

The table lists this clonotype with a few counts. This chain connects TRBV11-2 to TRBJ2-1; 7 nucleotides align to TRBD2. Unmatched junction bases numbered 10, after V lost 4 bases and J lost 7 bases. CDR1 and CDR2 (germline): SGHAT, FQNNGV. This CDR3 region has 15 residues. The CDR3 coding sequence is TGTGCCAGCAGCTGGGGGGGGGGTAGTAGGAATGAGCAGTTCTTC. Protein: CASSWGGGSRNEQFF. Using reference TRBV11-2 and TRBJ2-1 for the parts outside the CDR3, the full variable domain is EAGVAQSPRYKIIEKRQSVAFWCNPISGHATLYWYQQILGQGPKLLIQFQNNGVVDDSQLPKDRFSAERLKGVDSTLKIQPAKLEDSAVYLCASSWGGGSRNEQFFGPGTRLTVL.

This clonotype was seen many times. The V and J genes are TRBV29-1 and TRBJ1-2, with 9 bases identical to TRBD1. Germline-derived CDR1 and CDR2 are SQVTM and ANQGSEA. This CDR3 contains 12 residues. V shed 7 bases, J shed 7 bases, and the junction held 7 bases outside the gene matches. The CDR3 spells CSAADRGRGYTF. The CDR3 DNA reads as TGCAGCGCCGCGGACAGGGGTCGTGGCTACACCTTC.

The chain couples TRBV28 to TRBJ1-2; no firm D call. The germline V and J ends were trimmed by 6 bases and 7 bases, with 15 bases remaining between them. The CDR3 contains 13 residues. Germline assignment: CDR1 MDHEN and CDR2 SYDVKM. In nucleotides, the CDR3 is TGTGCCAGCAGATTGGGCTCCGACTGTGGCTACACCTTC. This codes for CASRLGSDCGYTF.

The V gene is TRBV6-1, the J gene TRBJ2-1, with D possibly being TRBD2 (6 bases). The germline V and J ends were trimmed by 5 bases and 9 bases, with 17 bases remaining between them. CDR1 is MNHNS, CDR2 SASEGT, per germline. This CDR3 is built from 14 residues. Here the CDR3 reads CASSWAGGSSEQFF. Written as DNA, the CDR3 is TGTGCCAGCAGTTGGGCTGGGGGGTCGAGTGAGCAGTTCTTC.

A few counts support this clonotype. This chain uses TRBV5-1 with TRBJ2-5, with D maybe TRBD1 (5 bases). This CDR3 has 14 amino acids. V lost 3 bases, J lost 4 bases, and 13 bases lay in between. CDR1 SGHRS and CDR2 YFSETQ come from the germline V gene. CDR3 nucleotide sequence: TGCGCCAGCAGCTCTCAGAGCCAGGGAGAGACCCAGTACTTC. It codes for CASSSQSQGETQYF.